These T cell receptor beta chains were read from a single sample in a study of OX40 agonist ivuxolimab in advanced cancers. Some clones are missing from TCRdb's copy, which holds only in-frame ones; the method was immunoSEQ multiplex PCR. This table holds approximately 84,000 clones, about 90% found once. The material was CD4+ or CD8+ T cells sorted from blood, obtained in a trial of the OX40 agonist ivuxolimab. These TCRs come from an adult with an advanced solid tumor such as melanoma, head and neck, liver or kidney cancer. Each CDR3 is given with its conserved first and last residue. The D gene is left open where the match is weak. Not every row has a clone size; where given, it reads once, few, many or a size class.

clone_size	d_call	j_call	v_call	cdr3_aa	cdr3_nt
.	.	TRBJ2-7	TRBV7-2	CASSLLSAAGEQYF	TGTGCCAGCAGCTTACTCAGCGCCGCTGGCGAGCAGTACTTC
.	.	TRBJ2-3	TRBV5-1	CASSLPGPVEADTQYF	TGCGCCAGCAGCCTCCCGGGCCCTGTGGAGGCAGATACGCAGTATTTT
few	.	TRBJ1-2	TRBV7-8	CASSLGVQGRGGYTF	TGTGCCAGCAGCTTAGGCGTCCAGGGAAGGGGGGGCTACACCTTC
.	.	TRBJ2-1	TRBV29-1	CSVGYNEQFF	TGCAGCGTTGGATACAATGAGCAGTTCTTC
.	TRBD2	TRBJ2-4	TRBV7-9	CASSPSGGLAGENIQYF	TGTGCCAGCAGCCCGTCTGGAGGGCTAGCGGGAGAAAACATTCAGTACTTC
.	TRBD1	TRBJ1-5	TRBV5-3	CAEVGQGRNQPQHF	TGTGCCGAGGTGGGACAGGGGAGAAATCAGCCCCAGCATTTT
.	.	TRBJ2-1	TRBV28	CASSRDISNEQFF	TGTGCCAGCAGTCGGGACATCTCCAATGAGCAGTTCTTC
.	.	TRBJ2-5	TRBV7-2	CASSRDRQETQYF	TGTGCCAGCAGCCGGGACCGCCAAGAGACCCAGTACTTC
.	.	TRBJ2-5	TRBV5-4	CASNGVAETQYF	TGTGCGAGCAACGGGGTCGCGGAGACCCAGTACTTC
.	.	TRBJ1-1	TRBV7-7	CASTQEILTTEAFF	TGTGCTAGCACCCAGGAGATATTGACGACTGAAGCTTTCTTT
.	TRBD2	TRBJ2-5	TRBV4-1	CASSQARASGHQETQYF	TGCGCCAGCAGCCAAGCCCGGGCTAGCGGACACCAAGAGACCCAGTACTTC
.	TRBD1	TRBJ1-2	TRBV2	CASSEATGGGRRGYTF	TGTGCCAGCAGTGAAGCCACAGGGGGCGGTCGACGCGGCTACACCTTC
once	.	TRBJ2-3	TRBV2	CASSGQGSTDTQYF	TGTGCCAGCTCGGGACAAGGAAGCACAGATACGCAGTATTTT
.	TRBD2	TRBJ2-5	TRBV6-6	CASSRLAGGKGETQYF	TGTGCCAGCAGCAGACTAGCGGGGGGAAAGGGGGAGACCCAGTACTTC
few	TRBD1	TRBJ1-2	TRBV19	CASSSPVDRVYGYTF	TGTGCCAGTAGTTCGCCGGTCGACAGGGTCTATGGCTACACCTTC
.	.	TRBJ2-5	TRBV7-9	CASSLLDGTQYF	TGTGCCAGCAGCTTACTCGACGGGACCCAGTACTTC
.	.	TRBJ1-2	TRBV6-1	CASRYTDGYTF	TGTGCCAGCAGGTATACTGATGGCTACACCTTC
.	.	TRBJ2-1	TRBV6-1	CASKFSGYNEQFF	TGTGCCAGCAAGTTTTCCGGTTACAATGAGCAGTTCTTC
.	TRBD2	TRBJ2-4	TRBV19	CASSMRGRENIQYF	TGTGCCAGTAGTATGAGAGGGCGGGAGAACATTCAGTACTTC
.	.	TRBJ1-1	TRBV19	CASTKNSGQLSVTEAFF	TGTGCCAGTACAAAAAATAGCGGACAGTTGTCGGTAACTGAAGCTTTCTTT
.	.	TRBJ1-5	TRBV2	CASTSRRGYNQPQHF	TGTGCCAGCACATCCAGGAGGGGGTATAATCAGCCCCAGCATTTT
.	TRBD2	TRBJ2-7	TRBV7-2	CASSSPTSGGYEQYF	TGTGCCAGCAGCTCACCGACTAGCGGGGGGTACGAGCAGTACTTC
.	TRBD2	TRBJ2-1	TRBV27	CASSLQSGRYEQFF	TGTGCCAGCAGTTTACAAAGCGGGAGGTATGAGCAGTTCTTC
.	TRBD2	TRBJ2-2	TRBV5-4	CASSRAGGESGELFF	TGTGCCAGCTCCAGGGCGGGAGGGGAGTCCGGGGAGCTGTTTTTT
.	TRBD2	TRBJ2-2	TRBV7-9	CASSVSGSRGGELFF	TGTGCCAGCAGCGTTAGCGGGAGTCGGGGCGGGGAGCTGTTTTTT
.	.	TRBJ2-2	TRBV10-3	CAISEPPGPQRTGELFF	TGTGCCATCAGTGAGCCGCCGGGACCTCAGCGGACCGGGGAGCTGTTTTTT
.	TRBD2	TRBJ2-3	TRBV13	CASSLGPGVAGPGTQYF	TGTGCCAGCAGCTTAGGCCCAGGTGTAGCGGGACCCGGTACGCAGTATTTT
once	TRBD2	TRBJ2-1	TRBV5-1	CASSGAGGNEQFF	TGCGCCAGCAGCGGGGCGGGGGGCAATGAGCAGTTCTTC
.	.	TRBJ2-5	TRBV13	CASSLVGVDETQYF	TGTGCCAGCAGCTTAGTGGGCGTCGACGAGACCCAGTACTTC
.	.	TRBJ2-5	TRBV5-4	CASSLAREAQYF	TGTGCCAGCAGCCTTGCCCGAGAGGCCCAGTACTTC
.	TRBD1	TRBJ2-7	TRBV2	CASSDQGGSSYEQYF	TGTGCCAGCAGTGATCAAGGGGGCAGCTCCTACGAGCAGTACTTC
.	.	TRBJ1-3	TRBV11-2	CASRPTLSGNTIYF	TGTGCCAGCAGACCCACCCTCTCTGGAAACACCATATATTTT
.	.	TRBJ2-7	TRBV28	CASRLGLDGYEQYF	TGTGCCAGCAGGTTGGGGTTAGACGGGTACGAGCAGTACTTC
.	TRBD1	TRBJ2-3	TRBV10-3	CAIRGLLETGGADTQYF	TGTGCCATCAGAGGCCTCCTTGAGACAGGGGGGGCAGATACGCAGTATTTT
few	.	TRBJ1-2	TRBV19	CASSTRWDNGYGYTF	TGTGCCAGTAGTACTCGGTGGGACAACGGCTATGGCTACACCTTC
.	TRBD1	TRBJ1-2	TRBV5-6	CASSFQGALGYTF	TGTGCCAGCAGCTTTCAGGGGGCTTTAGGCTACACCTTC
.	.	TRBJ2-7	TRBV7-2	CASSLVGTAYEQYF	TGTGCCAGCAGCTTAGTCGGGACGGCCTACGAGCAGTACTTC
.	.	TRBJ2-3	TRBV5-1	CASSRRDRRVDTQYF	TGCGCCAGCAGTAGACGGGATCGTAGAGTGGATACGCAGTATTTT
.	.	TRBJ2-7	TRBV7-8	CASSSRKDPSTGLFYEQYF	TGTGCCAGCAGCTCAAGAAAAGACCCTTCGACGGGGTTATTCTACGAGCAGTACTTC
once	.	TRBJ2-3	TRBV5-1	CASSLGDSTDTQYF	TGCGCCAGCAGCTTGGGGGACAGCACAGATACGCAGTATTTT
.	.	TRBJ2-2	TRBV11-2	CASSLGGLGTGELFF	TGTGCCAGCAGCTTGGGAGGACTGGGCACCGGGGAGCTGTTTTTT
.	TRBD2	TRBJ2-7	TRBV11-3	CASSLAGGPPYEQYF	TGTGCCAGCAGCTTAGCGGGAGGGCCTCCCTACGAGCAGTACTTC